This T cell receptor (beta chain) was sequenced in a study of blood T cell repertoires in COVID-19. Study overall: Sites across the United States, Italy and Spain contributed samples from acute and convalescent COVID-19. T cells, B-cell-depleted T cells, or PBMCs supplied cDNA or gDNA.

This clone is a singleton in its sample. The CDR3 consists of 14 residues. Germline CDR1 SGHDN, CDR2 FVKESK. Deletions cut 1 base from V and 1 base from J, with 4 bases between. In the original workflow: Reference gene primer amplification gave estimated nucleated cell counts. The data were produced by immunoSEQ multiplex PCR, yet TCRdb's version contains in-frame clones alone and is incomplete. The V and J calls and the clone size are those of that table, but D and trimming were determined from the DNA. This sample has 100,000 to 150,000 clones, with approximately 83% found just once. The sequence came from an elderly man with active or convalescent COVID-19. Sequencing was done on a sample of peripheral blood. The genes are TRBV14 and TRBJ2-2; D ambiguous. Here the CDR3 reads CASSQGRNTGELFF. The CDR3 DNA reads as TGTGCCAGCAGCCAAGGCAGGAACACCGGGGAGCTGTTTTTT.